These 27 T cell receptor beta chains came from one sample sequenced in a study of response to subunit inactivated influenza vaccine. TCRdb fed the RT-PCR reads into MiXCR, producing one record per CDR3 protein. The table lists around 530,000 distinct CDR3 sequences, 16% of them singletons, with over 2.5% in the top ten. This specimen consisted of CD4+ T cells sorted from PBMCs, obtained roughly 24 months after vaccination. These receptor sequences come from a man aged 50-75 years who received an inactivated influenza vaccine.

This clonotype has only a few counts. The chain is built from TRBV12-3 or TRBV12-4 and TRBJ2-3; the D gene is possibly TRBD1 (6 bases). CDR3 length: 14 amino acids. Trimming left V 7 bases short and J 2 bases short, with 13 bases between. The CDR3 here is CASTPGVATDTQYF. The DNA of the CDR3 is TGTGCCAGCACCCCAGGGGTCGCCACAGATACGCAGTATTTT.

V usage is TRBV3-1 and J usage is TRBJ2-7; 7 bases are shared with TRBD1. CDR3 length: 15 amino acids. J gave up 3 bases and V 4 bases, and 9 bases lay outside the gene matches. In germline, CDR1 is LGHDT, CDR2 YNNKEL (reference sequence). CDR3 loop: CASSPSGTDHYEQYF. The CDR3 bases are TGTGCCAGCAGCCCATCCGGGACAGATCACTACGAGCAGTACTTC.

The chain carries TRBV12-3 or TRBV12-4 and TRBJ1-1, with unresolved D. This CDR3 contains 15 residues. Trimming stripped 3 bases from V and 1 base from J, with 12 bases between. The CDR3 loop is CASSFNSQRNTEAFF. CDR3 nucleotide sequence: TGTGCCAGCAGTTTTAATAGCCAGAGGAACACTGAAGCTTTCTTT.

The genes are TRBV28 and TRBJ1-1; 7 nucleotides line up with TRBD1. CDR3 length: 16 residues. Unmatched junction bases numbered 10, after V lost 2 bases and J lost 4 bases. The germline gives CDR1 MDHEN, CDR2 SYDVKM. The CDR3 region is CASSLRFGQASTEAFF. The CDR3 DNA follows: TGTGCCAGCAGTTTACGTTTTGGACAGGCATCCACTGAAGCTTTCTTT.

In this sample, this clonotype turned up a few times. The CDR3 loop reads CASSYDRGAYGYTF. The CDR3 DNA follows: TGTGCCAGCAGTTACGACAGGGGGGCCTATGGCTACACCTTC. The chain recombines TRBV6-2 or TRBV6-3 with TRBJ1-2; 9 bases match TRBD1. Trimming took 2 bases from V and 4 from J; bases not matched to a gene: 2. The CDR3 runs 14 residues. The V gene's germline CDR1 is MNHEY and CDR2 SVGEGT.

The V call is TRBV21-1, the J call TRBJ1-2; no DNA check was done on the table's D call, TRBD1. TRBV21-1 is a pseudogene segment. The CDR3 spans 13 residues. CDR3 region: CASSAHRSDGYTF. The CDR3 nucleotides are TGTGCCAGCAGCGCCCACAGGAGCGATGGCTACACCTTC.

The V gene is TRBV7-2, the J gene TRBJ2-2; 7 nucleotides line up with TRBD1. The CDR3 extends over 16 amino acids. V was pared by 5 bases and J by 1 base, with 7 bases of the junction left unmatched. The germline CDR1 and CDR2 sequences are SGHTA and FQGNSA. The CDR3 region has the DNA TGTGCCAGCAGCACAAGACAGGGTGGGAACACCGGGGAGCTGTTTTTT. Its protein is CASSTRQGGNTGELFF.

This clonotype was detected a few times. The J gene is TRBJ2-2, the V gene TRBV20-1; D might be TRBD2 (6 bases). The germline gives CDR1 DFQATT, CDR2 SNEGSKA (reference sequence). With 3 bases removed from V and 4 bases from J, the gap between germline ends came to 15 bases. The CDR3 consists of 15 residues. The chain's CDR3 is CSASHTSRVTGELFF. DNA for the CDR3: TGCAGTGCTAGCCACACTAGCCGGGTCACCGGGGAGCTGTTTTTT.

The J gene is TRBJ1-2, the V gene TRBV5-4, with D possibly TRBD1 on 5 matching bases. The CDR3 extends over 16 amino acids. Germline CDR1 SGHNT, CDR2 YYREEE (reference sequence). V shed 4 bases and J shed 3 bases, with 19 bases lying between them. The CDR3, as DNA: TGTGCCAGCAGCAAGAATAACAGGCCCGTTGACTATGGCTACACCTTC. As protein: CASSKNNRPVDYGYTF.

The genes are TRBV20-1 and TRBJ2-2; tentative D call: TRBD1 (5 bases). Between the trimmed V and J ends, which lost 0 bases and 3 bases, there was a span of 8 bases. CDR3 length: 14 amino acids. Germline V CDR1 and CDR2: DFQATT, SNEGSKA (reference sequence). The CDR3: CSARDKGDTGELFF. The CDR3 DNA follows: TGCAGTGCTAGAGATAAAGGGGACACCGGGGAGCTGTTTTTT.

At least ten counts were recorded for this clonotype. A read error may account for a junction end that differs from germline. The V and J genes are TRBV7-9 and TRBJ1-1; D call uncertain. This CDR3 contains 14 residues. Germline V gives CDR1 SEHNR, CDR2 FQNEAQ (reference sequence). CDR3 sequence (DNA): TGCGCCAGCAGCTTGGCCGGGGTGGGGACTGAAGCTTTCTTT. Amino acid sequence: CASSLAGVGTEAFF.

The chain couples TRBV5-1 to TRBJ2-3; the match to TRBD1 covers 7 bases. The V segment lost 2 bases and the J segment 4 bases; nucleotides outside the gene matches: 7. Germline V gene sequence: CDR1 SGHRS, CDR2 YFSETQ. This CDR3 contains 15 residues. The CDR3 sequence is CASSFTGQASDTQYF. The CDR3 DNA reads TGCGCCAGCAGCTTTACCGGACAGGCTTCAGATACGCAGTATTTT.

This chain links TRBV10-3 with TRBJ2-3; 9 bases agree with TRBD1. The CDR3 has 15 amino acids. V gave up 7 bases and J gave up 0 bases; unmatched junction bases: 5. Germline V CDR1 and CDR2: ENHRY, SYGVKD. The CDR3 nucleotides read TGTGCCATCAACCCCGGGACAGGGAGCACAGATACGCAGTATTTT. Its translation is CAINPGTGSTDTQYF.

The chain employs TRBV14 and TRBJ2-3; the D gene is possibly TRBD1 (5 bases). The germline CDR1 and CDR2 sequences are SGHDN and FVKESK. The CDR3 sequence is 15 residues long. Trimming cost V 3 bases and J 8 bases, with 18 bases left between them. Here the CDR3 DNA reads TGTGCCAGCAGCCAGGGCTGGGGCCGCGTGAGTACGCAGTATTTT. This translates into CASSQGWGRVSTQYF.

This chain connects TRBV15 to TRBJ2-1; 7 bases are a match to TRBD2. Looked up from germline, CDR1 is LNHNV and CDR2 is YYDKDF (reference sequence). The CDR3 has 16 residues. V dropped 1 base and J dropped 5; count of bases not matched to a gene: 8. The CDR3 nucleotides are TGTGCCACCAGCAGAGGAGGGCGGGAGTTAGACAATGAGCAGTTCTTC. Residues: CATSRGGRELDNEQFF.

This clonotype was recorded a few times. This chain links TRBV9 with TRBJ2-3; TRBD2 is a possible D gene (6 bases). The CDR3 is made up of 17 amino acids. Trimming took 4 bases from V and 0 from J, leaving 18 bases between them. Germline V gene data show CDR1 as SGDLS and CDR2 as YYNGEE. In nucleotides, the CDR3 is TGTGCCAGCAGCAGAGGCGGTAGCGGAGCGAGCACAGATACGCAGTATTTT. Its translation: CASSRGGSGASTDTQYF.

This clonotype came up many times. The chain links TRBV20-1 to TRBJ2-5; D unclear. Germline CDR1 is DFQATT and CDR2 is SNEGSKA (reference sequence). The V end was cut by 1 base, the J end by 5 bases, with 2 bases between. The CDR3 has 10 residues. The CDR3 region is CSARGETQYF. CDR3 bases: TGCAGTGCTAGAGGGGAGACCCAGTACTTC.

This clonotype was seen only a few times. The CDR3 sequence: CASSLSQGGYEQYF. The CDR3 bases are TGCGCCAGCAGCTTATCACAGGGGGGGTACGAGCAGTACTTC. This chain joins TRBV5-1 and TRBJ2-7; a possible D gene is TRBD1 (8 bases). The V gene's germline CDR1 is SGHRS and CDR2 YFSETQ. This CDR3 spans 14 amino acids. V was shortened by 2 bases and J by 4 bases, with 13 bases between the two germline ends.

CDR3 sequence reads: CASSSRGLARDEQFF. CDR3 DNA: TGTGCCAGCAGCTCCAGAGGACTAGCGCGGGATGAGCAGTTCTTC. The chain employs TRBV7-9 and TRBJ2-1; 9 positions match TRBD2. The junction had 9 bases not matched to a gene; V was cut back by 4 bases and J by 8 bases. This CDR3 has 15 amino acids. Germline lookup yields CDR1 SEHNR and CDR2 FQNEAQ (reference sequence).

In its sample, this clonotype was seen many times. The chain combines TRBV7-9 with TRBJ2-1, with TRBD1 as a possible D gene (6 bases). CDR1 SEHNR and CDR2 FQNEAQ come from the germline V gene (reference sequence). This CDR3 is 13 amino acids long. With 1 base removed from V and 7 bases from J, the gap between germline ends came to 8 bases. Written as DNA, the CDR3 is TGTGCCAGCAGCTTAGTGGGGGCAAATGAGCAGTTCTTC. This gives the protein CASSLVGANEQFF.

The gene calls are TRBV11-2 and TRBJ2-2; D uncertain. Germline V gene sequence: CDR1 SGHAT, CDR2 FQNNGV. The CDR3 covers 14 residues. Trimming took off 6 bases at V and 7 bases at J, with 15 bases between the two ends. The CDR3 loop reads CASRSDILSGELFF. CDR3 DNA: TGTGCCAGCAGATCGGATATACTCAGCGGGGAGCTGTTTTTT. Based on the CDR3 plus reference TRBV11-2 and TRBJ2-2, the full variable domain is EAGVAQSPRYKIIEKRQSVAFWCNPISGHATLYWYQQILGQGPKLLIQFQNNGVVDDSQLPKDRFSAERLKGVDSTLKIQPAKLEDSAVYLCASRSDILSGELFFGEGSRLTVL.

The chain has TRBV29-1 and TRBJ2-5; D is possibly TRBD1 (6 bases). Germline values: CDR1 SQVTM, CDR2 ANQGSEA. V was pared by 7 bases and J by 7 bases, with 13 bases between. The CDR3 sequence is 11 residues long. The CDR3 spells CSAGQYGTQYF. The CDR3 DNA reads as TGCAGCGCAGGACAGTATGGGACCCAGTACTTC.

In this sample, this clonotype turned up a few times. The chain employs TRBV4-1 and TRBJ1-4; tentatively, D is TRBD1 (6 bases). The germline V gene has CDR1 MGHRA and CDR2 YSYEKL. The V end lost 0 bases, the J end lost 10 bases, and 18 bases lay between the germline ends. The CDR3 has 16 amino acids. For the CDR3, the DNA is TGCGCCAGCAGCCAAGAAGGGGGGACCTCTGAAGGAAAACTGTTTTTT. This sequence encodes CASSQEGGTSEGKLFF.

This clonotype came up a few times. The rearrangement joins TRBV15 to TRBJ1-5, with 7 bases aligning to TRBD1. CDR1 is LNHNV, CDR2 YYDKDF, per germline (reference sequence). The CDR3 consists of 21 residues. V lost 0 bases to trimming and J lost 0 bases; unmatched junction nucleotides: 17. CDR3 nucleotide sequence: TGTGCCACCAGCAGAGATCCGACAGGGACCTTCATGGTGGGTAGCAATCAGCCCCAGCATTTT. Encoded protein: CATSRDPTGTFMVGSNQPQHF.

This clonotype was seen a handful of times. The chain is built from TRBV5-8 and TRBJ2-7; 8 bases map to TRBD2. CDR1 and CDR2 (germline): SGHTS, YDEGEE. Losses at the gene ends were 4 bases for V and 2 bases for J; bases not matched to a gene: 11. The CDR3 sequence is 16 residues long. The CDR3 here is CASSNPRWRGAYEQYF. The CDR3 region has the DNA TGTGCCAGCAGCAACCCGAGGTGGCGGGGGGCCTACGAGCAGTACTTC.

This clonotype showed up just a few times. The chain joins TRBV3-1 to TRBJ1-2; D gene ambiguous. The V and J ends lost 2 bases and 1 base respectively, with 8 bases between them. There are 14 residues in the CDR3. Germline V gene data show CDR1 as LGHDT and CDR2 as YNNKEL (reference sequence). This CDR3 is CASSQRGSNYGYTF. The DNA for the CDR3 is TGTGCCAGCAGCCAAAGAGGGAGTAACTATGGCTACACCTTC.

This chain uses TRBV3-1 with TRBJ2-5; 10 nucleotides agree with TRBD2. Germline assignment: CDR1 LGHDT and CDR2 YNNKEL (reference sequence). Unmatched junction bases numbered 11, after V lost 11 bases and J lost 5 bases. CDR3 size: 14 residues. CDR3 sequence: CARMRAGGSETQYF. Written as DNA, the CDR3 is TGTGCCCGCATGAGAGCGGGAGGGTCGGAGACCCAGTACTTC.